A single sample gave rise to the 10 T cell receptor beta chains below, sequenced in a study of blood T cell repertoires in COVID-19. Sequencing used immunoSEQ multiplex PCR; TCRdb keeps in-frame clones, though not all of them. The table includes fewer than 50,000 clones, approximately 82% detected once. The sequenced material came from peripheral blood. All receptors derive from a human donor in a cohort sampled during active COVID-19.

The chain couples TRBV19 to TRBJ1-5; 7 positions agree with TRBD1. The trim removed 3 bases at V and 5 bases at J, leaving 7 bases unmatched. The germline CDR1 and CDR2 sequences are LNHDA and SQIVND (reference sequence). The CDR3 runs 15 residues. The DNA for the CDR3 is TGTGCCAGTAGTATGGTAAGGCAGGGGGATCAGCCCCAGCATTTT. Amino acids: CASSMVRQGDQPQHF.

This clone was observed a single time. Additional DNA sequences in this sample encode the identical CDR3. The chain joins TRBV19 to TRBJ2-7, with 12 bases that match TRBD2. The V segment lost 1 base and the J segment 2 bases; nucleotides outside the gene matches: 0. Germline-derived CDR1 and CDR2 are LNHDA and SQIVND (reference sequence). CDR3 length equals 15 residues. CDR3 region: CASSIGLAGAYEQYF. The CDR3 DNA follows: TGTGCCAGTAGTATAGGACTAGCGGGGGCCTACGAGCAGTACTTC.

The V and J genes are TRBV6-5 and TRBJ2-1; 8 bases fit TRBD2. This CDR3 region has 15 residues. The V gene's germline CDR1 is MNHEY and CDR2 SVGAGI. Trimming removed 5 bases from V and 4 bases from J; junction bases left unmatched: 7. The CDR3 loop is CASSRGGGKYNEQFF. Written as DNA, the CDR3 is TGTGCCAGCAGTCGTGGCGGGGGGAAATACAATGAGCAGTTCTTC.

This chain connects TRBV27 to TRBJ2-1; the D gene is possibly TRBD1 (6 bases). V dropped 8 bases and J dropped 1 base, with 15 bases sitting between them. In germline, CDR1 is MNHEY, CDR2 SMNVEV (reference sequence). This CDR3 region has 15 residues. The CDR3 region has the DNA TGTGCCAGCGGGAAGGACAGCGCGTCCTACAATGAGCAGTTCTTC. Amino acid sequence: CASGKDSASYNEQFF.

As DNA, the CDR3 is TGTGCCAGCAGCTTGTACAGGGGGGAACCCAATGAGCAGTTCTTC. Translation gives CASSLYRGEPNEQFF. The V and J genes are TRBV7-9 and TRBJ2-1, with 8 bases lining up with TRBD1. The junction had 7 bases not matched to a gene; V was cut back by 3 bases and J by 6 bases. Germline CDR1 is SEHNR and CDR2 is FQNEAQ (reference sequence). The CDR3 is 15 residues long.

The chain uses TRBV3-1 (or the pseudogene TRBV3-2) and TRBJ1-2, with D perhaps matching TRBD1 (6 bases). The CDR3 runs 14 residues. Germline V lookup: CDR1 LGHDT, CDR2 YNNKEL (reference sequence). Trimming pared 6 bases from V and 3 bases from J, leaving 14 bases between. CDR3 coding DNA: TGTGCCAGCAGGGGGGCAGGGGTGGACTATGGCTACACCTTC. Encoded protein: CASRGAGVDYGYTF.

This clone showed up just a few times. V gene TRBV9 combines with J gene TRBJ1-1; TRBD1 matches at 7 bases. Germline CDR1 reads SGDLS; CDR2 reads YYNGEE. V gave up 3 bases and J gave up 1 base; unmatched junction bases: 3. The CDR3 runs 14 residues. CDR3 coding DNA: TGTGCCAGCAGCGCGAGGGGGCAGAACACTGAAGCTTTCTTT. It translates to CASSARGQNTEAFF.

V is TRBV9 and J is TRBJ1-3; no clear D. Trimming removed 1 base from V and 1 base from J, with 9 bases in between. Germline CDR1 SGDLS, CDR2 YYNGEE. CDR3 length equals 15 residues. The CDR3 DNA is TGTGCCAGCAGCGTATTTCCGGGTTCTGGAAACACCATATATTTT. Its translation is CASSVFPGSGNTIYF. Complete variable domain (other parts from reference TRBV9 and TRBJ1-3): DSGVTQTPKHLITATGQRVTLRCSPRSGDLSVYWYQQSLDQGLQFLIQYYNGEERAKGNILERFSAQQFPDLHSELNLSSLELGDSALYFCASSVFPGSGNTIYFGEGSWLTVV.

The chain uses TRBV6-1 and TRBJ2-1, with D perhaps TRBD1 (5 bases). This CDR3 is 14 amino acids long. Germline CDR1 MNHNS, CDR2 SASEGT. Trimming pared 1 base from V and 4 bases from J, leaving 8 bases between. Here the CDR3 DNA reads TGTGCCAGCAGTGAAGGGGCAGGGTACAATGAGCAGTTCTTC. This translates into CASSEGAGYNEQFF.

This sequence joins TRBV4-3 and TRBJ2-3; 10 bases match TRBD2. The J segment lost 0 bases and the V segment lost 0 bases, leaving 6 bases of the junction unmatched. CDR3 length: 18 amino acids. Germline V gene data show CDR1 as LGHNA and CDR2 as YSLEER. Written as DNA, the CDR3 is TGCGCCAGCAGCCAAGATATTAGCGGGGGGCCGAGCACAGATACGCAGTATTTT. Protein product: CASSQDISGGPSTDTQYF.